The clone carrying this TCR beta chain occurred a few times. Cohorts were assigned according to the clinical history that participants reported. Recovered participants had two consecutive negative NP/OP PCR tests, healthcare professional clearance, or symptom resolution. In germline, CDR1 is SGHRS, CDR2 YFSETQ. The CDR3 runs 15 residues. J gave up 3 bases and V 1 base, and 4 bases lay outside the gene matches. The record originates from a study of blood T cell repertoires in COVID-19. The overall study: Samples came from the United States, Italy and Spain, spanning acute and convalescent COVID-19.

The method was immunoSEQ multiplex PCR; TCRdb's version includes in-frame clones alone and lacks a portion of them. In the table there are roughly 250,000 clones, 80% to 90% of which are singletons. The chain uses TRBV5-1 and TRBJ2-7; 10 bases match TRBD1. The sample consisted of PBMCs or T cells enriched from blood (not recorded which). The receptor was isolated from a woman aged 50 to 60 who had recovered from COVID-19. Written as DNA, the CDR3 is TGCGCCAGCAGCTTGAGGACAGGGGGGCTCTACGAGCAGTACTTC. Residues: CASSLRTGGLYEQYF.